Below are 15 T cell receptor beta chains sequenced from a single sample in a study of blood T cell repertoires in COVID-19. The method was immunoSEQ multiplex PCR; TCRdb's version includes in-frame clones alone and lacks a portion of them. Of about 140,000 clones in the sample, more than 80% were seen once. The sample consisted of peripheral blood. These receptors came from a woman of 80 years or more with acute or convalescent COVID-19.

This chain uses TRBV9 with TRBJ2-7; the match to TRBD2 covers 7 bases. The CDR3 totals 17 residues. Trimming cost V 4 bases and J 2 bases; bases outside gene matches: 15. Germline assignment: CDR1 SGDLS and CDR2 YYNGEE. The CDR3 coding sequence is TGTGCCAGCAGCCCTAGGGGAGGGGTGGCAGTCCCCTACGAGCAGTACTTC. As protein: CASSPRGGVAVPYEQYF.

This rearrangement joins TRBV10-3 to TRBJ2-1; D is perhaps TRBD1 (5 bases). The CDR3 is 12 residues long. V was trimmed by 6 bases and J by 7 bases, leaving 10 bases between them. Germline CDR1 is ENHRY and CDR2 is SYGVKD. The CDR3 coding sequence is TGTGCCATCAGACCCCCAGGGAATGAGCAGTTCTTC. Translation: CAIRPPGNEQFF.

Only a few counts were recorded for this clone. V gene TRBV18 combines with J gene TRBJ1-1, with TRBD1 matching over 9 bases. The CDR3 extends over 16 amino acids. J was trimmed by 5 bases and V by 3 bases; bases with no gene match: 10. Germline assignment: CDR1 KGHSH and CDR2 LQKENI. The CDR3 region is CASSPLQGAGGTEAFF. CDR3 in DNA: TGTGCCAGCTCACCGTTACAGGGGGCAGGAGGAACTGAAGCTTTCTTT.

J is TRBJ2-3 and V is TRBV30, with a weak D call TRBD2 (6 bases). Deletions cut 0 bases from V and 14 bases from J, with 12 bases between. This CDR3 comprises 11 residues. CDR1 and CDR2 from the germline V gene are GTSNPN and SVGIG (reference sequence). CDR3 nucleotide sequence: TGTGCCTGGAGTGTAGCATACGGGGGGTATTTT. Amino acid sequence: CAWSVAYGGYF.

This rearrangement joins TRBV9 to TRBJ1-1, with 7 nucleotides matching TRBD1. The CDR3 covers 12 residues. Germline lookup yields CDR1 SGDLS and CDR2 YYNGEE. The V gene end was trimmed by 4 bases and the J gene end by 11 bases; junction bases not matched to a gene: 8. CDR3 bases: TGTGCCAGCAGCTCTCTAGGGGGCGCCGCTTTCTTT. Encoded protein: CASSSLGGAAFF. The full variable domain, completed using reference TRBV9 and TRBJ1-1, is DSGVTQTPKHLITATGQRVTLRCSPRSGDLSVYWYQQSLDQGLQFLIQYYNGEERAKGNILERFSAQQFPDLHSELNLSSLELGDSALYFCASSSLGGAAFFGQGTRLTVV.

The chain combines TRBV9 with TRBJ1-1; a possible D gene is TRBD1 (5 bases). This CDR3 has 14 amino acids. Germline V lookup: CDR1 SGDLS, CDR2 YYNGEE. The ends were cut back, 4 bases at V and 6 bases at J, with 16 bases in the middle. This chain's CDR3 is CASSPQRRGPEAFF. CDR3 DNA: TGTGCCAGCAGCCCCCAGAGGAGGGGACCTGAAGCTTTCTTT.

The chain carries TRBV11-2 and TRBJ2-7; D might be TRBD1 (5 bases). The CDR3 spans 17 residues. The V end was cut by 2 bases, the J end by 0 bases, with 17 bases between. Germline values: CDR1 SGHAT, CDR2 FQNNGV. CDR3 region: CASSLNQARVGSYEQYF. The CDR3 bases are TGTGCCAGCAGCTTAAATCAGGCCAGGGTGGGCTCCTACGAGCAGTACTTC.

This sequence joins TRBV18 and TRBJ2-2; D not certain. With 1 base removed from V and 6 bases from J, the gap between germline ends came to 12 bases. Germline V gene data show CDR1 as KGHSH and CDR2 as LQKENI. The CDR3 contains 15 residues. Written as DNA, the CDR3 is TGTGCCAGCTCACCACTCTCCCTTGGAGCCGGGGAGCTGTTTTTT. As protein: CASSPLSLGAGELFF. Full variable domain (rest looked up from reference TRBV18 and TRBJ2-2): NAGVMQNPRHLVRRRGQEARLRCSPMKGHSHVYWYRQLPEEGLKFMVYLQKENIIDESGMPKERFSAEFPKEGPSILRIQQVVRGDSAAYFCASSPLSLGAGELFFGEGSRLTVL.

V and J are TRBV7-8 and TRBJ2-2, with D unclear. The CDR3 is 14 residues long. With 0 bases removed from V and 4 bases from J, the gap between germline ends came to 6 bases. The V gene's germline CDR1 is SGHVS and CDR2 FQNEAQ. The CDR3 sequence: CASSLASGTGELFF. The CDR3 DNA sequence: TGTGCCAGCAGCTTAGCGTCGGGCACCGGGGAGCTGTTTTTT.

The rearrangement links TRBV3-1 (or the pseudogene TRBV3-2) to TRBJ1-2; perhaps TRBD1 as D (6 bases). The CDR3 consists of 15 residues. CDR1 LGHDT and CDR2 YNNKEL come from the germline V gene (reference sequence). The V gene lost 0 bases and the J gene lost 7 bases, with 15 bases spanning the gap. The CDR3 loop is CASSQEWGPSGGYTF. The CDR3, as DNA: TGTGCCAGCAGCCAAGAATGGGGGCCCTCCGGTGGCTACACCTTC.

This clone turned up a few times. The J gene is TRBJ1-2, the V gene TRBV4-2, with D unclear. Germline V lookup: CDR1 LGHNA, CDR2 YNFKEQ. The CDR3 is made up of 16 amino acids. With 1 base removed from V and 7 bases from J, the gap between germline ends came to 19 bases. In nucleotides, the CDR3 is TGTGCCAGCAGCCAAGTAATGGGCACCCCCGCTCTTGGCTACACCTTC. Its protein is CASSQVMGTPALGYTF.

The chain joins TRBV2 to TRBJ1-1, with 7 bases that match TRBD1. The CDR3 spans 13 residues. V lost 9 bases, J lost 2 bases, and 6 bases stayed unmatched. Germline CDR1 is SNHLY and CDR2 is FYNNEI. The CDR3 DNA reads TGTGCCAGTTCCGACAGGGCTAACACTGAAGCTTTCTTT. Its translation: CASSDRANTEAFF.

The V call is TRBV19, the J call TRBJ1-4; D perhaps matches TRBD1 (5 bases). Germline lookup yields CDR1 LNHDA and CDR2 SQIVND (reference sequence). The CDR3 is made up of 14 amino acids. V was clipped by 4 bases and J by 11 bases, with 17 bases between them. CDR3 loop: CASSTGRAMGKLFF. CDR3 sequence (DNA): TGTGCCAGTAGTACGGGCAGGGCCATGGGGAAACTGTTTTTT. Using reference TRBV19 and TRBJ1-4 for the parts outside the CDR3, the full variable domain is DGGITQSPKYLFRKEGQNVTLSCEQNLNHDAMYWYRQDPGQGLRLIYYSQIVNDFQKGDIAEGYSVSREKKESFPLTVTSAQKNPTAFYLCASSTGRAMGKLFFGSGTQLSVL.

The V gene is TRBV15, the J gene TRBJ2-1; 9 bases are shared with TRBD2. Germline trimming cut 1 base from V and 6 bases from J; bases unmatched to any gene: 10. The germline CDR1 and CDR2 sequences are LNHNV and YYDKDF (reference sequence). CDR3 length: 17 amino acids. CDR3 bases: TGTGCCACCAGCAGAGGGATCCTCGGGCGGGGGGGCAATGAGCAGTTCTTC. This gives the protein CATSRGILGRGGNEQFF. The full variable domain, with the rest looked up from reference TRBV15 and TRBJ2-1, is DAMVIQNPRYQVTQFGKPVTLSCSQTLNHNVMYWYQQKSSQAPKLLFHYYDKDFNNEADTPDNFQSRRPNTSFCFLDIRSPGLGDTAMYLCATSRGILGRGGNEQFFGPGTRLTVL.

This clone was seen only once. The V and J genes are TRBV18 and TRBJ1-1; possible D gene TRBD1, 6 bases. This CDR3 has 13 amino acids. V gave up 3 bases and J gave up 7 bases, with 12 bases separating them. CDR1 is KGHSH, CDR2 LQKENI, per germline. In DNA form, the CDR3 reads TGTGCCAGCTCACCGGGACAAATACATGAAGCTTTCTTT. Translation gives CASSPGQIHEAFF.